This T cell receptor beta chain emerged from a study of blood T cells in healthy people across ages. On this clonotype: Antigen: not known.

General observations from the study: The fall in TCR beta diversity per million T cells was roughly linear with age.

A second PCR of about 6 to 11 cycles used a sample-barcoded 5' primer and a J-beta primer mix. TCRdb re-derived calls from the 5' RACE reads in MiXCR, one entry per CDR3 protein. Of about 720,000 distinct CDR3 sequences listed, 20% to 25% are singletons. Peripheral blood was drawn, around 9.3 milliliters per donor. The length of the CDR3 is 13 residues. Germline V lookup: CDR1 SQVTM, CDR2 ANQGSEA. V lost 8 bases and J 4 bases, leaving 16 bases between the germline ends. In addition, the sample was reused for a study of T cells of mothers and their children. As reported in that work: Researchers put all of the extracted RNA into cDNA synthesis, using roughly 1.5 ug per 15 ul. Thymic selection shapes TCR recombination output in related pairs, and it does so similarly in unrelated pairs.

The sequence was collected from a boy younger than 18 in good health. Sequencing was carried out using blood. The chain uses TRBV29-1 and TRBJ2-3; no clear D. In DNA, the CDR3 is TGCAGCCTTAGCCCTAGTGGTCCAGATACGCAGTATTTT. This gives the protein CSLSPSGPDTQYF.